This section outlines one TCR beta chain sequence together with its context. Those enrolled in Seattle joined during active infection and were followed longitudinally afterward. Per the authors' pipeline: Estimated nucleated cell counts came from reference gene primer amplification. Clones were read by immunoSEQ multiplex PCR, and TCRdb kept only the in-frame ones, dropping some. That table supplies the V and J calls and clone size; D and trimming were determined from the DNA. The sample holds roughly 460,000 clones, over 85% seen once. The sample belongs to a study of blood T cell repertoires in COVID-19. Looking at the study overall: The analysed material was cDNA or gDNA that came from T cells, B-cell-depleted T cells, or PBMCs.

This receptor was obtained from a man aged 18 to 30 with COVID-19, enrolled during active disease. Sequenced input: peripheral blood.

The chain's CDR3 is CASRLGLPGYTF. In DNA form, the CDR3 reads TGTGCCAGCAGGTTGGGGCTTCCCGGCTACACCTTC. The chain combines TRBV6-4 with TRBJ1-2; TRBD1 is a possible D gene (5 bases). Between the trimmed V and J ends, which lost 6 bases and 8 bases, there was a span of 13 bases. Germline-derived CDR1 and CDR2 are MRHNA and SNTAGT. There are 12 residues in the CDR3.